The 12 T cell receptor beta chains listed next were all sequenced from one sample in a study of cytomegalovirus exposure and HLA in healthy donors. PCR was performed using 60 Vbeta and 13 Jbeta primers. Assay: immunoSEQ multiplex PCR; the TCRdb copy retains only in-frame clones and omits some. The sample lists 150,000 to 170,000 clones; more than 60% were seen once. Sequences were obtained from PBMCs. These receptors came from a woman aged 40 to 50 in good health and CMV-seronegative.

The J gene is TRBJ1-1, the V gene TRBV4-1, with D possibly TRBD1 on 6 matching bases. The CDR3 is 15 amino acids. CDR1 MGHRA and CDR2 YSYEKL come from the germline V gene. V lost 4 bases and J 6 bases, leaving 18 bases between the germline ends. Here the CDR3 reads CASSPPQGMLPEAFF. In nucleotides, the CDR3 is TGCGCCAGCAGCCCCCCCCAGGGGATGTTACCTGAAGCTTTCTTT.

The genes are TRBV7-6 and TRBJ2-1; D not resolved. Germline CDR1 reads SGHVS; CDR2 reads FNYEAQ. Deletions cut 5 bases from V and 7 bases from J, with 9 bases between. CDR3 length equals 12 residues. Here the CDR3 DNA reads TGTGCCAGCAGCCTCGCAGATAATGAGCAGTTCTTC. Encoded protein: CASSLADNEQFF.

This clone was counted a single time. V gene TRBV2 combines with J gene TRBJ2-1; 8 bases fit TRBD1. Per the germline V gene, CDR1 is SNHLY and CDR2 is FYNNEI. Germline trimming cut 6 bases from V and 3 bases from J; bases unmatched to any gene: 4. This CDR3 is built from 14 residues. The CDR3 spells CASRYRGFYNEQFF. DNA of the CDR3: TGTGCCAGCAGATACAGGGGGTTCTACAATGAGCAGTTCTTC. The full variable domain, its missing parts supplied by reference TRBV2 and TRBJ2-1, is EPEVTQTPSHQVTQMGQEVILRCVPISNHLYFYWYRQILGQKVEFLVSFYNNEISEKSEIFDDQFSVERPDGSNFTLKIRSTKLEDSAMYFCASRYRGFYNEQFFGPGTRLTVL.

CDR3 loop: CASSARTSGRDTQYF. DNA of the CDR3: TGTGCCAGCAGTGCCCGGACTAGCGGGAGGGATACGCAGTATTTT. The chain employs TRBV6-4 and TRBJ2-3, with TRBD2 matching over 14 bases. Trimming at V came to 4 bases and at J to 6 bases, leaving 3 bases not matched to a gene. CDR1 and CDR2 from the germline V gene are MRHNA and SNTAGT. The CDR3 is made up of 15 amino acids.

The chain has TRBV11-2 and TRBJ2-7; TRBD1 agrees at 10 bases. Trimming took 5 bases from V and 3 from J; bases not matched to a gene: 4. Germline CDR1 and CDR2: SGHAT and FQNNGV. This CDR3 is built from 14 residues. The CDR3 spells CASSRTGGGYEQYF. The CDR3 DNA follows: TGTGCCAGCAGCCGGACAGGGGGAGGCTACGAGCAGTACTTC.

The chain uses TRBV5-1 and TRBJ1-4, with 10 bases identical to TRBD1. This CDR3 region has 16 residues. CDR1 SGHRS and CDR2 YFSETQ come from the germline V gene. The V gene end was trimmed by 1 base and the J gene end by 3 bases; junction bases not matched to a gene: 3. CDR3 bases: TGCGCCAGCAGCTTGCGACAGGGGGCGGCTAATGAAAAACTGTTTTTT. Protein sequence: CASSLRQGAANEKLFF. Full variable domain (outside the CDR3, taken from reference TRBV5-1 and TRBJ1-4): KAGVTQTPRYLIKTRGQQVTLSCSPISGHRSVSWYQQTPGQGLQFLFEYFSETQRNKGNFPGRFSGRQFSNSRSEMNVSTLELGDSALYLCASSLRQGAANEKLFFGSGTQLSVL.

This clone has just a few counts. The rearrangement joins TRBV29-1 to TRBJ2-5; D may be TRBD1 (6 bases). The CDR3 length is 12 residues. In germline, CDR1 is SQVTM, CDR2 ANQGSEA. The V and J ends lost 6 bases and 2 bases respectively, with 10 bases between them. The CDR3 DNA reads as TGCAGCGTGTTCGGACAGCAAGAGACCCAGTACTTC. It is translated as CSVFGQQETQYF.

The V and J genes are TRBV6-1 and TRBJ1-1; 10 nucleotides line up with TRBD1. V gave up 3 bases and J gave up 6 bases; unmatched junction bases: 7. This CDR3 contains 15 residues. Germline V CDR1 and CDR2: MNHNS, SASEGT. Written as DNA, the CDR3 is TGTGCCAGCAGTGACCCGACAGGGGGCAGGGCTGAAGCTTTCTTT. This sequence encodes CASSDPTGGRAEAFF.

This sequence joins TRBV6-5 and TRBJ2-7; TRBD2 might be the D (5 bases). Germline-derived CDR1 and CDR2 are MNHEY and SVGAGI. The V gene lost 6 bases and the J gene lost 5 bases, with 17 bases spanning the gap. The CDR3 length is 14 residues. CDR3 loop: CASRLETRTHEQYF. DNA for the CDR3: TGTGCCAGCAGGCTCGAAACTAGGACCCACGAGCAGTACTTC.

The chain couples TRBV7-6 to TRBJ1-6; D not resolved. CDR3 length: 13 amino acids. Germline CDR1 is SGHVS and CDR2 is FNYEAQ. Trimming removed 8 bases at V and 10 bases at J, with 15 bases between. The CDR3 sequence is CASRAEGSSPLHF. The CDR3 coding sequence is TGTGCCAGCCGGGCGGAGGGAAGCTCACCCCTCCACTTT.

The chain's CDR3 is CASSERLGLAGGGTGELFF. The CDR3 DNA sequence: TGTGCCAGCAGTGAGCGACTTGGTCTAGCGGGAGGGGGCACCGGGGAGCTGTTTTTT. The J gene is TRBJ2-2, the V gene TRBV6-1, with TRBD2 matching over 12 bases. V lost 3 bases to trimming and J lost 4 bases; unmatched junction nucleotides: 12. The CDR3 is 19 amino acids. The germline V gene encodes CDR1 MNHNS and CDR2 SASEGT.

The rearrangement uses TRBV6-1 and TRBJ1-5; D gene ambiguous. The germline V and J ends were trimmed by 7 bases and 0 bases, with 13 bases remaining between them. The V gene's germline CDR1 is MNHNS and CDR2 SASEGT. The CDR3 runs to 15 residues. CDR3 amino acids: CASTPGVHSNQPQHF. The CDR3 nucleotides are TGTGCCAGCACCCCCGGGGTCCATAGCAATCAGCCCCAGCATTTT.